The 32 T cell receptor beta chains listed next were all sequenced from one sample in a study of cytomegalovirus exposure and HLA in healthy donors. PCR used 60 Vbeta primers and 13 Jbeta primers. Only in-frame clones appear in the TCRdb table, and some are missing; sequencing was by immunoSEQ multiplex PCR. The sample lists more than 150,000 clones, 76% occurring once. What was sequenced was PBMCs. The receptor set was obtained from a man aged 18 to 30 in good health and CMV-seronegative.

The genes are TRBV6-1 and TRBJ2-1; D perhaps matches TRBD2 (5 bases). Germline CDR1 and CDR2: MNHNS and SASEGT. V was trimmed by 10 bases and J by 2 bases, leaving 12 bases between them. The CDR3 loop spans 13 amino acids. The CDR3 coding sequence is TGTGCCACCACGCCAGCGGCCTACAATGAGCAGTTCTTC. Protein product: CATTPAAYNEQFF.

This clone occurred a few times. In DNA, the CDR3 is TGCGCCAGCAGCTCCTTTGCCGGGGAAAAACTGTTTTTT. It yields the protein CASSSFAGEKLFF. The V call is TRBV5-1, the J call TRBJ1-4; D gene ambiguous. This CDR3 region has 13 residues. Between the trimmed V and J ends, which lost 3 bases and 8 bases, there was a span of 11 bases. Germline CDR1 SGHRS, CDR2 YFSETQ.

V gene TRBV18 combines with J gene TRBJ2-7; 8 nucleotides align to TRBD2. Per the germline V gene, CDR1 is KGHSH and CDR2 is LQKENI. The CDR3 loop spans 15 amino acids. Trimming cost V 4 bases and J 2 bases; bases outside gene matches: 7. The CDR3 loop reads CASSRGGTSTYEQYF. The CDR3 DNA follows: TGTGCCAGCTCACGCGGGGGGACTTCTACCTACGAGCAGTACTTC.

The sample holds one count of this clone. The chain combines TRBV6-4 with TRBJ1-3; D uncertain. Trimming cost V 2 bases and J 3 bases, with 5 bases left between them. The CDR3 has 13 residues. CDR1 is MRHNA and CDR2 is SNTAGT in the germline V gene. CDR3 protein: CASSDGLGNTIYF. In DNA form, the CDR3 reads TGTGCCAGCAGTGACGGGCTTGGAAACACCATATATTTT.

This clone turned up a few times. The chain has TRBV10-3 and TRBJ2-5, with TRBD1 matching 9 bases. The DNA end lines up better with TRBJ2-7; the J call may be wrong. The CDR3 runs to 13 residues. The V gene's germline CDR1 is ENHRY and CDR2 SYGVKD. This CDR3 reads CASRDRVSYEQYF. The CDR3 region has the DNA TGTGCCTCCCGGGACAGGGTTTCCTACGAGCAGTACTTC.

With regard to this clone: This sample includes further DNA sequences coding for the same CDR3. The chain carries TRBV7-3 and TRBJ1-1; 9 bases fit TRBD1. Germline trimming cut 5 bases from V and 5 bases from J; bases unmatched to any gene: 3. This CDR3 comprises 13 residues. Germline V lookup: CDR1 SGHTA, CDR2 FQGTGA. CDR3 DNA: TGTGCCAGCAGCCCGACAGGGGGGACTGAAGCTTTCTTT. Translated, it gives CASSPTGGTEAFF.

To note about this clone: The identical CDR3 is also encoded by other nucleotide sequences in the sample. V and J are TRBV25-1 and TRBJ2-1; D possibly corresponds to TRBD1 (5 bases). The germline V and J ends were trimmed by 1 base and 5 bases, with 9 bases remaining between them. CDR1 and CDR2 (germline): MGHDK, SYGVNS. This CDR3 contains 14 residues. In DNA, the CDR3 is TGTGCCAGCAGTGAATCGGGCAGGGACAATGAGCAGTTCTTC. It translates to CASSESGRDNEQFF.

The chain uses TRBV6-1 and TRBJ1-5, with D hard to call. Between the trimmed V and J ends, which lost 0 bases and 3 bases, there was a span of 6 bases. The V gene's germline CDR1 is MNHNS and CDR2 SASEGT. CDR3 length equals 14 residues. CDR3 coding DNA: TGTGCCAGCAGTGAAGCGGGCCTCAATCAGCCCCAGCATTTT. Protein: CASSEAGLNQPQHF.

V gene TRBV5-6 combines with J gene TRBJ1-2; no reliable D call. The ends were cut back, 2 bases at V and 5 bases at J, with 13 bases in the middle. The CDR3 length is 14 residues. Germline values: CDR1 SGHDT, CDR2 YYEEEE. The CDR3 DNA reads TGTGCCAGCAGCTTAGACGGGAGGGAGTATGGCTACACCTTC. It is translated as CASSLDGREYGYTF. The entire variable domain, with the rest obtained from reference TRBV5-6 and TRBJ1-2, is as follows: DAGVTQSPTHLIKTRGQQVTLRCSPKSGHDTVSWYQQALGQGPQFIFQYYEEEERQRGNFPDRFSGHQFPNYSSELNVNALLLGDSALYLCASSLDGREYGYTFGSGTRLTVV.

The chain couples TRBV7-9 to TRBJ1-4; D gene uncertain. Trimming removed 5 bases at V and 0 bases at J, with 4 bases between. CDR1 SEHNR and CDR2 FQNEAQ come from the germline V gene (reference sequence). The CDR3 consists of 13 residues. The chain's CDR3 is CASSPSTNEKLFF. The CDR3, as DNA: TGTGCCAGCAGCCCCTCAACTAATGAAAAACTGTTTTTT.

The rearrangement uses TRBV9 and TRBJ2-3; TRBD1 might be the D (5 bases). The CDR3 is made up of 16 amino acids. Germline CDR1 SGDLS, CDR2 YYNGEE. The V gene lost 0 bases and the J gene lost 4 bases, with 15 bases spanning the gap. CDR3 region: CASSVEVGLSADTQYF. The CDR3 region has the DNA TGTGCCAGCAGCGTAGAGGTGGGGCTATCAGCAGATACGCAGTATTTT.

This clone was detected only once. The chain uses TRBV10-2 and TRBJ2-3; no reliable D call. The ends were cut back, 3 bases at V and 2 bases at J, with 12 bases in the middle. This CDR3 contains 15 residues. Germline loops: CDR1 WSHSY, CDR2 SAAADI. CDR3 nucleotide sequence: TGCGCCAGCAGTGATATGGGCCAATCCACAGATACGCAGTATTTT. This translates into CASSDMGQSTDTQYF.

Concerning this clone: Relative to the germline gene, one junction end is altered; a read error may explain this. V usage is TRBV13 and J usage is TRBJ2-1; 11 nucleotides agree with TRBD2. Germline CDR1 and CDR2: PRHDT and FYEKMQ (reference sequence). The CDR3 has 18 residues. The CDR3: CASSLGTSGPFAVDEQFF. CDR3 in DNA: TGTGCCAGCAGCCTAGGGACTAGCGGCCCCTTTGCCGTCGATGAGCAGTTCTTC.

V usage is TRBV11-2 and J usage is TRBJ2-7; 8 nucleotides line up with TRBD2. The CDR3 sequence is 15 residues long. Germline V gene lookup returns CDR1 SGHAT and CDR2 FQNNGV. After removal of 5 bases from V and 6 bases from J, the junction contained 12 bases not matched to a gene. CDR3 nucleotide sequence: TGTGCCAGCAGCCCCCTAAGCGGGAGTCTGTTCGAGCAGTACTTC. Its protein is CASSPLSGSLFEQYF.

The V gene is TRBV6-1, the J gene TRBJ1-4; D gene unclear. The CDR3 loop spans 12 amino acids. V dropped 7 bases and J dropped 4 bases, with 7 bases sitting between them. Per germline, CDR1 MNHNS and CDR2 SASEGT. In nucleotides, the CDR3 is TGTGCCAGCAATCTCGGTAATGAAAAACTGTTTTTT. This translates into CASNLGNEKLFF.

The V gene is TRBV5-6, the J gene TRBJ2-3; D might be TRBD2 (6 bases). Trimming shortened V by 0 bases and J by 1 base, and 12 bases separated the two germline ends. Germline assignment: CDR1 SGHDT and CDR2 YYEEEE. CDR3 size: 16 residues. CDR3 nucleotide sequence: TGTGCCAGCAGCTTGGGGGCGGGGCAGGGCACAGATACGCAGTATTTT. Its translation is CASSLGAGQGTDTQYF.

This clone was seen a handful of times. The chain has TRBV27 and TRBJ2-5, with D perhaps TRBD1 (6 bases). The CDR3 consists of 11 residues. Trimming stripped 7 bases from V and 9 bases from J, with 12 bases between. CDR1 is MNHEY and CDR2 is SMNVEV in the germline V gene (reference sequence). The chain's CDR3 is CASKSQGPQYF. The CDR3 region has the DNA TGTGCCAGCAAATCACAGGGCCCCCAGTACTTC.

This chain connects TRBV7-2 to TRBJ2-5; 7 bases are shared with TRBD2. Germline V CDR1 and CDR2: SGHTA, FQGNSA. Trimming cost V 2 bases and J 7 bases; bases outside gene matches: 13. The CDR3 extends over 16 amino acids. The CDR3 sequence is CASSLIAGPQRGTQYF. The CDR3 DNA is TGTGCCAGCAGCTTAATAGCGGGTCCTCAACGTGGGACCCAGTACTTC.

The CDR3 is CASSLKGLGSYNSPLHF. Written as DNA, the CDR3 is TGTGCCAGCAGCTTGAAGGGGTTAGGGTCCTATAATTCACCCCTCCACTTT. The chain recombines TRBV5-4 with TRBJ1-6, with a tentative D call TRBD1 (5 bases). The CDR3 runs 17 residues. V was shortened by 1 base and J by 1 base, with 12 bases between the two germline ends. CDR1 is SGHNT, CDR2 YYREEE, per germline (reference sequence).

This clone was seen just once. The chain combines TRBV5-6 with TRBJ2-7, with D tentatively TRBD1 (5 bases). CDR3 size: 14 residues. The V and J ends lost 2 bases and 2 bases respectively, with 11 bases between them. Per the germline V gene, CDR1 is SGHDT and CDR2 is YYEEEE. The CDR3 coding sequence is TGTGCCAGCAGCTTCTGGCAGGGAACCTACGAGCAGTACTTC. This codes for CASSFWQGTYEQYF.

The chain has TRBV10-3 and TRBJ2-6; D may be TRBD2 (6 bases). V gave up 4 bases and J gave up 2 bases, with 9 bases separating them. The CDR3 runs to 15 residues. Germline CDR1 ENHRY, CDR2 SYGVKD. CDR3 residues: CAISVGEAGANVLTF. The DNA for the CDR3 is TGTGCCATCAGTGTTGGGGAGGCTGGGGCCAACGTCCTGACTTTC.

The chain has TRBV9 and TRBJ2-7; D may be TRBD1 (5 bases). The CDR3 is made up of 15 amino acids. V lost 1 base, J lost 2 bases, and 13 bases lay in between. Germline lookup yields CDR1 SGDLS and CDR2 YYNGEE. The CDR3 is CASSVSQGGTYEQYF. Written as DNA, the CDR3 is TGTGCCAGCAGCGTAAGTCAGGGCGGAACCTACGAGCAGTACTTC.

The chain links TRBV19 to TRBJ2-1, with TRBD2 identical over 10 bases. The CDR3 has 16 residues. The V gene end was trimmed by 3 bases and the J gene end by 6 bases; junction bases not matched to a gene: 8. Germline V lookup: CDR1 LNHDA, CDR2 SQIVND (reference sequence). CDR3 sequence (DNA): TGTGCCAGTAGTATTAAAGCCGGGACTAGCGCCAATGAGCAGTTCTTC. This codes for CASSIKAGTSANEQFF.

J is TRBJ2-7 and V is TRBV6-5; 7 bases are shared with TRBD1. J lost 5 bases, V lost 1 base, and 8 bases had no gene match. This CDR3 has 15 amino acids. CDR1 MNHEY and CDR2 SVGAGI come from the germline V gene. The CDR3 DNA sequence: TGTGCCAGCAGTTACTATGAGACAGGGCGGCACGAGCAGTACTTC. Translated: CASSYYETGRHEQYF.

This CDR3 is CASRTGQNSPLHF. CDR3 nucleotide sequence: TGTGCCAGCAGAACAGGGCAAAATTCACCCCTCCACTTT. V and J are TRBV27 and TRBJ1-6, with D perhaps matching TRBD1 (6 bases). Germline CDR1 is MNHEY and CDR2 is SMNVEV (reference sequence). The CDR3 has 13 amino acids. Trimming took 6 bases from V and 7 from J, leaving 10 bases between them.

The rearrangement joins TRBV7-2 to TRBJ2-5, with TRBD1 matching over 10 bases. This CDR3 has 14 residues. V shed 5 bases, J shed 5 bases, and the junction held 5 bases outside the gene matches. The germline V gene encodes CDR1 SGHTA and CDR2 FQGNSA. Here the CDR3 DNA reads TGTGCCAGCAGCGAGGACAGGGGGGGGGAGACCCAGTACTTC. Translation gives CASSEDRGGETQYF. The entire variable domain, with the rest obtained from reference TRBV7-2 and TRBJ2-5, is as follows: GAGVSQSPSNKVTEKGKDVELRCDPISGHTALYWYRQSLGQGLEFLIYFQGNSAPDKSGLPSDRFSAERTGGSVSTLTIQRTQQEDSAVYLCASSEDRGGETQYFGPGTRLLVL.

The chain recombines TRBV29-1 with TRBJ2-7; a possible D gene is TRBD1 (6 bases). The CDR3 spans 12 residues. Trimming removed 6 bases from V and 3 bases from J, with 12 bases in between. From germline, CDR1 is SQVTM and CDR2 ANQGSEA. CDR3 amino acids: CSVGQMGYEQYF. The CDR3 DNA reads as TGCAGCGTAGGACAGATGGGCTACGAGCAGTACTTC.

This chain uses TRBV7-9 with TRBJ2-3; D may be TRBD2 (5 bases). The V and J ends lost 2 bases and 2 bases respectively, with 11 bases between them. Per the germline V gene, CDR1 is SEHNR and CDR2 is FQNEAQ (reference sequence). The CDR3 is made up of 15 amino acids. The CDR3 loop is CASSLIEGDTDTQYF. The CDR3 DNA is TGTGCCAGCAGCTTAATTGAGGGAGACACAGATACGCAGTATTTT.

This chain links TRBV27 with TRBJ2-7, with TRBD2 as a possible D gene (5 bases). The germline V gene has CDR1 MNHEY and CDR2 SMNVEV (reference sequence). The V end was cut by 8 bases, the J end by 2 bases, with 10 bases between. The CDR3 extends over 12 amino acids. The CDR3 DNA reads as TGTGCCAGCGCTGACTACACCTACGAGCAGTACTTC. Residues: CASADYTYEQYF.

This clone was picked up one time. CDR3 sequence reads: CASSYRGEQYF. The CDR3 DNA sequence: TGTGCCAGCAGTTACCGGGGGGAGCAGTACTTC. The chain links TRBV6-5 to TRBJ2-7, with D possibly being TRBD2 (6 bases). Trimming left V 2 bases short and J 7 bases short, with 6 bases between. Germline CDR1 is MNHEY and CDR2 is SVGAGI. The CDR3 covers 11 residues.

This chain uses TRBV30 with TRBJ2-6; 7 bases agree with TRBD1. The ends lost 3 bases at V and 0 bases at J; junction bases unmatched: 5. Germline-derived CDR1 and CDR2 are GTSNPN and SVGIG (reference sequence). This CDR3 contains 16 residues. DNA of the CDR3: TGTGCCTGGAGCCTAGACAGGGACTCTGGGGCCAACGTCCTGACTTTC. Translating it yields CAWSLDRDSGANVLTF.

V usage is TRBV5-4 and J usage is TRBJ2-1; TRBD2 aligns across 10 bases. J lost 7 bases, V lost 4 bases, and 8 bases had no gene match. Germline values: CDR1 SGHNT, CDR2 YYREEE (reference sequence). The CDR3 runs 15 residues. The DNA of the CDR3 is TGTGCCAGCAGCCCAAGCGGGGGGGCCAGGAATGAGCAGTTCTTC. It encodes CASSPSGGARNEQFF. The full variable domain, completed using reference TRBV5-4 and TRBJ2-1, is ETGVTQSPTHLIKTRGQQVTLRCSSQSGHNTVSWYQQALGQGPQFIFQYYREEENGRGNFPPRFSGLQFPNYSSELNVNALELDDSALYLCASSPSGGARNEQFFGPGTRLTVL.